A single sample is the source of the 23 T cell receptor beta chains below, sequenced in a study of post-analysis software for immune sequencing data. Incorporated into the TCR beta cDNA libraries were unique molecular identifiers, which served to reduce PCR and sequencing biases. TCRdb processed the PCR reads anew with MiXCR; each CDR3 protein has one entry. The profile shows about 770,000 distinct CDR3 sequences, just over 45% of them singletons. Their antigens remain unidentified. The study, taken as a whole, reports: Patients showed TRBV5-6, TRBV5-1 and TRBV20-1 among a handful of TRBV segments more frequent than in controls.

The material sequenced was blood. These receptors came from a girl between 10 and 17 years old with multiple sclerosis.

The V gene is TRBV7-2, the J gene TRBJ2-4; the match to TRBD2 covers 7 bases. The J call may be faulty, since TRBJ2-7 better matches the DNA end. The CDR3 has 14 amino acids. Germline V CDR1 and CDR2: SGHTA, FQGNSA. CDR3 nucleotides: TGTGCCAGCAGCTCGCCTAGCGGAGGGTACGAGCAGTACTTC. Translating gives CASSSPSGGYEQYF.

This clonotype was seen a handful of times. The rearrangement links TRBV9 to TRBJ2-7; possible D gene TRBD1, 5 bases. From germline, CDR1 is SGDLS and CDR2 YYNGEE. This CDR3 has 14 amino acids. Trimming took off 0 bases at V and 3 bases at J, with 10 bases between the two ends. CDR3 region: CASSVGAGIYEQYF. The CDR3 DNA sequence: TGTGCCAGCAGCGTAGGCGCAGGGATCTACGAGCAGTACTTC.

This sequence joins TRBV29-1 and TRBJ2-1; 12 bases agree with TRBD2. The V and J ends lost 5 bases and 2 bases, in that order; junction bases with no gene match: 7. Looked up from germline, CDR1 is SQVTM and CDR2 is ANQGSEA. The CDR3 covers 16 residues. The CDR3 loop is CSVLGTSGLPYNEQFF. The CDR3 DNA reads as TGCAGCGTTCTCGGGACTAGCGGGCTCCCCTACAATGAGCAGTTCTTC.

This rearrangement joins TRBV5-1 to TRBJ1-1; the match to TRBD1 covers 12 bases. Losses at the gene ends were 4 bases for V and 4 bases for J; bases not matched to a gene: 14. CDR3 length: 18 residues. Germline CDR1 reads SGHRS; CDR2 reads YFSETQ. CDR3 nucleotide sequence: TGCGCCAGCAGCCCCGAAACCGGGACAGGGGGCATTACCACTGAAGCTTTCTTT. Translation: CASSPETGTGGITTEAFF.

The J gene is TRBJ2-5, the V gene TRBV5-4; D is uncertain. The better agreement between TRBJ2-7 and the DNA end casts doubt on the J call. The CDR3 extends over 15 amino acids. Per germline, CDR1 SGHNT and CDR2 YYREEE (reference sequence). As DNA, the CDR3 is TGTGCCAGCAGCTTAGCCCCCCTACCGGCCTACGAGCAGTACTTC. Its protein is CASSLAPLPAYEQYF.

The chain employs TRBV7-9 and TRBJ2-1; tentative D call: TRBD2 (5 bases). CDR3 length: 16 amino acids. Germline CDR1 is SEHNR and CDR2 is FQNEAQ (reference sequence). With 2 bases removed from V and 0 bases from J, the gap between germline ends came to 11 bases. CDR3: CASSLLRRSSYNEQFF. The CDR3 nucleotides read TGTGCCAGCAGCTTATTGAGGAGGAGCTCCTACAATGAGCAGTTCTTC.

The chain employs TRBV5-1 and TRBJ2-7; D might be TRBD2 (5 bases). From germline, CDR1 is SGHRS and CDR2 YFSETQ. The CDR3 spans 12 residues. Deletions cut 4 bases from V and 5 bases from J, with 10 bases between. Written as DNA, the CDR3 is TGCGCCAGCAGCGTGCGGGCTGACGAGCAGTACTTC. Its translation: CASSVRADEQYF.

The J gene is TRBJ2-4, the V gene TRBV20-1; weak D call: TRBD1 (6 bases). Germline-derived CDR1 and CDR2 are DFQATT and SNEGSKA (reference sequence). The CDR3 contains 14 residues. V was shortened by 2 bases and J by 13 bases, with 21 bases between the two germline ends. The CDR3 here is CSARQDSGLWEQYF. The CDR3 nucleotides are TGCAGTGCTAGACAGGACAGCGGCCTCTGGGAGCAGTACTTC.

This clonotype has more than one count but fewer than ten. DNA of the CDR3: TGTGCCAGCAGCAAGGGGTCGGGGTTTGGATCCACAGATACGCAGTATTTT. It encodes CASSKGSGFGSTDTQYF. The gene calls are TRBV11-2 and TRBJ2-3; TRBD1 or TRBD2 may be the D gene (5 bases each). The CDR3 is 17 amino acids. V gave up 5 bases and J gave up 2 bases, with 20 bases separating them. Germline V lookup: CDR1 SGHAT, CDR2 FQNNGV.

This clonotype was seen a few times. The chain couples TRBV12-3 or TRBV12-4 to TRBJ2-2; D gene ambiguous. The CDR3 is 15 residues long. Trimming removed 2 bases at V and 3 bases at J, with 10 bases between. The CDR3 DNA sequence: TGTGCCAGCAGTTTATCTGGGTCCTACACCGGGGAGCTGTTTTTT. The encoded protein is CASSLSGSYTGELFF.

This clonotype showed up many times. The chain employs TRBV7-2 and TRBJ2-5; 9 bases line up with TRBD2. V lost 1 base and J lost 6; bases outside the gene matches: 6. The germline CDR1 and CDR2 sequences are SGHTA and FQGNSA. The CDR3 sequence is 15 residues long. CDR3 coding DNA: TGTGCCAGCAGCTTAGGGACTAGCGTTGGGCAGACCCAGTACTTC. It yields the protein CASSLGTSVGQTQYF.

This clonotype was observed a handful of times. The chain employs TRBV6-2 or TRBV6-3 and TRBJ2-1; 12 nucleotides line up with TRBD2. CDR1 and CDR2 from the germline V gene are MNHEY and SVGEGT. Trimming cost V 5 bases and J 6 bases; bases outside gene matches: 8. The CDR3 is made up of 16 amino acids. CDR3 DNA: TGTGCCAGCAGTGGGACGGGACTAGCGGGCTTCAATGAGCAGTTCTTC. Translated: CASSGTGLAGFNEQFF.

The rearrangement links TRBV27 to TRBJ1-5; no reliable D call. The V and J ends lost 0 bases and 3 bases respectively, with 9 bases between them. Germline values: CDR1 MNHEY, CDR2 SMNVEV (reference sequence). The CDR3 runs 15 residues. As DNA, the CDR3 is TGTGCCAGCAGTTTATCCACAGATTCCAATCAGCCCCAGCATTTT. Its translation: CASSLSTDSNQPQHF.

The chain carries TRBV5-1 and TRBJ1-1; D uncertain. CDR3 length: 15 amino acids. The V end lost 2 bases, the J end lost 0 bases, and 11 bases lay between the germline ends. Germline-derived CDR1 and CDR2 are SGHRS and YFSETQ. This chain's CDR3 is CASSLWGNMNTEAFF. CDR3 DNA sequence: TGCGCCAGCAGCTTATGGGGTAACATGAACACTGAAGCTTTCTTT.

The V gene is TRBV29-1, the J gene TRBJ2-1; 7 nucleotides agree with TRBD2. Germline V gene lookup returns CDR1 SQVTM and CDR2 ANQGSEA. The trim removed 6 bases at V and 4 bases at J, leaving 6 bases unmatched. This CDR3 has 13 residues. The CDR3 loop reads CSVEGLNYNEQFF. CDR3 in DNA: TGCAGCGTGGAGGGACTAAATTACAATGAGCAGTTCTTC.

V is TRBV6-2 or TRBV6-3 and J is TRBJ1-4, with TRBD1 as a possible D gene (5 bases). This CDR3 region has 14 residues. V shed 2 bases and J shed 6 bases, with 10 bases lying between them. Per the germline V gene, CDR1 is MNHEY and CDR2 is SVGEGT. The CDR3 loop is CASSYAGLDEKLFF. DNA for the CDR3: TGTGCCAGCAGTTACGCGGGGCTTGATGAAAAACTGTTTTTT.

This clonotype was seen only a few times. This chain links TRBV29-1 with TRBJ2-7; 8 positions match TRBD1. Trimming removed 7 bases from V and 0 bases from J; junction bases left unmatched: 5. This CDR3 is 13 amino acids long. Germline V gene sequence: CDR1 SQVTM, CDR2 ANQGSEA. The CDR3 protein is CSATGASSYEQYF. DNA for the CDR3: TGCAGCGCGACAGGGGCCTCCTCCTACGAGCAGTACTTC.

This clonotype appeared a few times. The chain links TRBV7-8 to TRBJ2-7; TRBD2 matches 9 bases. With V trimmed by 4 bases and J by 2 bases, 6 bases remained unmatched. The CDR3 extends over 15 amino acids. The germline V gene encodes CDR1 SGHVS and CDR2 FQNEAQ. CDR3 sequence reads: CASSSISGSTYEQYF. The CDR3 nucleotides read TGTGCCAGCAGCTCCATTAGCGGGAGCACCTACGAGCAGTACTTC.

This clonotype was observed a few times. CDR3 bases: TGTGCCAGCAGTTTTTACAGGGGGTCCGGGGAGACCCAGTACTTC. Translated, it gives CASSFYRGSGETQYF. The gene calls are TRBV28 and TRBJ2-5; 8 bases are shared with TRBD1. CDR1 MDHEN and CDR2 SYDVKM come from the germline V gene. The CDR3 is 15 residues long. V lost 3 bases, J lost 5 bases, and 8 bases stayed unmatched.

The CDR3 is CASSQGPQGGYGYTF. In nucleotides, the CDR3 is TGTGCCAGCAGCCAAGGACCTCAGGGTGGCTATGGCTACACCTTC. The chain couples TRBV3-1 to TRBJ1-2; D is possibly TRBD1 (5 bases). The CDR3 is 15 amino acids. Germline CDR1 is LGHDT and CDR2 is YNNKEL (reference sequence). Trimming cost V 1 base and J 4 bases, with 13 bases left between them.

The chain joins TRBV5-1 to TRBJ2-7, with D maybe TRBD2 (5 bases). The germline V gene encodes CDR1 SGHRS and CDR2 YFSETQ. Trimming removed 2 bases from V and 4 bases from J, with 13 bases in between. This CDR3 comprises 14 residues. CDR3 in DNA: TGCGCCAGCAGCTTTACTATACGGACTTACGAGCAGTACTTC. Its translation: CASSFTIRTYEQYF.

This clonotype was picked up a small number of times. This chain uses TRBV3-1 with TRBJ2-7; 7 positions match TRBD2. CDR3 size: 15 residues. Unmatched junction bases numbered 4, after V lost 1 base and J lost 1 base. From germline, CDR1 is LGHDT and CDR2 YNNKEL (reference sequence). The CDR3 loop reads CASSQGLAVSYEQYF. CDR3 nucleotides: TGTGCCAGCAGCCAAGGGCTAGCGGTGTCCTACGAGCAGTACTTC.

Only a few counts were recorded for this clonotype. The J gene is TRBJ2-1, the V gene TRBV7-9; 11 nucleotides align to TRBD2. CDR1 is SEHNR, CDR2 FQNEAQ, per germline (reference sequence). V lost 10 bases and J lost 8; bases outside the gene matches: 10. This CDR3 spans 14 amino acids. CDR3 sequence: CATSLSGRADEQFF. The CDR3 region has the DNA TGTGCCACCTCACTTAGCGGGAGGGCCGATGAGCAGTTCTTC.